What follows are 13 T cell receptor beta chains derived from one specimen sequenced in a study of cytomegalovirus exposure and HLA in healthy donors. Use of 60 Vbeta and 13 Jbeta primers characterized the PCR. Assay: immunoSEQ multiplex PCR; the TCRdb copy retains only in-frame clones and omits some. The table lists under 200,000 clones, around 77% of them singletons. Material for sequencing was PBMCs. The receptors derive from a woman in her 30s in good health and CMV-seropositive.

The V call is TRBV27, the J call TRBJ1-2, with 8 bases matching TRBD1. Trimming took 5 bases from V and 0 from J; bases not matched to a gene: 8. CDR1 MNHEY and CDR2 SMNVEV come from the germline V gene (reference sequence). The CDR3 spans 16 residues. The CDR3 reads CASSIGQGRPNYGYTF. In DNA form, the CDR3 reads TGTGCCAGCAGTATCGGACAGGGCCGACCTAACTATGGCTACACCTTC.

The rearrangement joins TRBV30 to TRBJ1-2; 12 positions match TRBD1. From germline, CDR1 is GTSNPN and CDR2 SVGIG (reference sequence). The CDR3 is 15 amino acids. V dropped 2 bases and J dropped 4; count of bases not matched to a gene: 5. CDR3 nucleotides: TGTGCCTGGAGTACCGGGACAGGGGGCGGCTATGGCTACACCTTC. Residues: CAWSTGTGGGYGYTF.

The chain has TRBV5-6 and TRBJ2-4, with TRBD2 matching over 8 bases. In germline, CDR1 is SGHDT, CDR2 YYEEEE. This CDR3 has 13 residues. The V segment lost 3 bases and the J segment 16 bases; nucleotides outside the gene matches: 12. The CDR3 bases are TGTGCCAGCAGCTCTGGACTAGCCGTACGTGGCTACTTC. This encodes CASSSGLAVRGYF.

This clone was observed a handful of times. CDR3 residues: CASSLERELYNEQFF. For the CDR3, the DNA is TGTGCCAGCAGCTTGGAGAGAGAACTCTACAATGAGCAGTTCTTC. V gene TRBV5-4 combines with J gene TRBJ2-1; D is undetermined. This CDR3 comprises 15 residues. Trimming took 0 bases from V and 3 from J, leaving 10 bases between them. Germline CDR1 is SGHNT and CDR2 is YYREEE (reference sequence).

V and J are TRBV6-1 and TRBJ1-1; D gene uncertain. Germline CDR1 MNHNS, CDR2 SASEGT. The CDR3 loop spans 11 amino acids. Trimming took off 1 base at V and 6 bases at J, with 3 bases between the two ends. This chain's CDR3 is CASSEGAEAFF. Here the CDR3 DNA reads TGTGCCAGCAGTGAAGGCGCTGAAGCTTTCTTT.

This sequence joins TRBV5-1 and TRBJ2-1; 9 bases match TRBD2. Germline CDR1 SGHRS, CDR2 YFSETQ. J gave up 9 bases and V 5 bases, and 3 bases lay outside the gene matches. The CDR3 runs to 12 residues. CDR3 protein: CASSSGRGEQFF. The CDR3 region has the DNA TGCGCCAGCAGTAGCGGGAGAGGTGAGCAGTTCTTC.

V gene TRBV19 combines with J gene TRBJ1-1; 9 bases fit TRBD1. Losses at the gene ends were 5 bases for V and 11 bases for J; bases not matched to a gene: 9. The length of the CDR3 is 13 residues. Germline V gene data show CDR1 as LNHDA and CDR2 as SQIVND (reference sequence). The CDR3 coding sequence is TGTGCCAGTAGTGGACTAACAGGGGGCCTGGCTTTCTTT. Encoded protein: CASSGLTGGLAFF.

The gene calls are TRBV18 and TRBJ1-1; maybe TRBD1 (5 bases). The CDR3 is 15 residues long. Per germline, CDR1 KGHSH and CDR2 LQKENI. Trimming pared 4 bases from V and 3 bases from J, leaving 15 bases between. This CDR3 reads CASSLVQGVDTEAFF. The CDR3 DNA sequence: TGTGCCAGCTCACTCGTCCAGGGTGTGGACACTGAAGCTTTCTTT.

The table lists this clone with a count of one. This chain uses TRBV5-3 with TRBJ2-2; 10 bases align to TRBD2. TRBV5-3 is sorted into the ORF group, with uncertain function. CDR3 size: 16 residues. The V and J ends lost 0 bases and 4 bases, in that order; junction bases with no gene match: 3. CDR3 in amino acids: CARSLASGSTTGELFF. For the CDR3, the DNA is TGTGCCAGAAGCTTGGCTAGCGGGAGTACCACCGGGGAGCTGTTTTTT.

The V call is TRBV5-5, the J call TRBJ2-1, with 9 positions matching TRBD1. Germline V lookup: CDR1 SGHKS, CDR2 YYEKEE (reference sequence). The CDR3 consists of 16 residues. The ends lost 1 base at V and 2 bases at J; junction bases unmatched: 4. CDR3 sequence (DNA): TGTGCCAGCAGCTTGATCACAGGGGGCACCTACAATGAGCAGTTCTTC. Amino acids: CASSLITGGTYNEQFF.

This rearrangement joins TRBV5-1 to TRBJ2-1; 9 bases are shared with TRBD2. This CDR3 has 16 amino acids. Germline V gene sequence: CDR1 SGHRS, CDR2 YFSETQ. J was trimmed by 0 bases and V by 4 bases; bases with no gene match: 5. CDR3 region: CASSPAGGSSYNEQFF. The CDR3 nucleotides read TGCGCCAGCAGCCCGGCGGGGGGGAGCTCCTACAATGAGCAGTTCTTC.

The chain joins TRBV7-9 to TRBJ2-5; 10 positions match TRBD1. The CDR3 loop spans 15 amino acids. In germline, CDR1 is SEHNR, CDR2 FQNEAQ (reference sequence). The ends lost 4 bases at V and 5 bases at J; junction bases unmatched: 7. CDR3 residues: CASSSGTGEGETQYF. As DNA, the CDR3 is TGTGCCAGCAGCTCGGGGACAGGGGAGGGGGAGACCCAGTACTTC.

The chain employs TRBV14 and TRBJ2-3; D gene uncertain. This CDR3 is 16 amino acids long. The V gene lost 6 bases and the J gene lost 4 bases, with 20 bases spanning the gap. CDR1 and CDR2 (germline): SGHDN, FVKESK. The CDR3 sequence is CASSPGRNKHADTQYF. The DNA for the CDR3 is TGTGCCAGCAGTCCAGGTCGGAATAAGCATGCAGATACGCAGTATTTT.